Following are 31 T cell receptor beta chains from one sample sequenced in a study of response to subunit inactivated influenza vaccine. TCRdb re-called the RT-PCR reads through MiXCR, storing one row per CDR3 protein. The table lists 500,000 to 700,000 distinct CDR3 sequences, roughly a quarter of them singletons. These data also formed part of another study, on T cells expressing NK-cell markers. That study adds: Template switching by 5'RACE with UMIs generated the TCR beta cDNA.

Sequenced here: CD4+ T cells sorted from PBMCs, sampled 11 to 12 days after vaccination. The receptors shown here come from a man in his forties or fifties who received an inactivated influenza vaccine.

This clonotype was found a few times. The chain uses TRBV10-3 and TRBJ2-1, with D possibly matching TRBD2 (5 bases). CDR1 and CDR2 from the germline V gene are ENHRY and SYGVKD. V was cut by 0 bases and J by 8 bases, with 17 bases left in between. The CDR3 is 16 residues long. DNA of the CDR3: TGTGCCATCAGTGAGTCGGCGCTCCTGGAGGACGATGAGCAGTTCTTC. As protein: CAISESALLEDDEQFF.

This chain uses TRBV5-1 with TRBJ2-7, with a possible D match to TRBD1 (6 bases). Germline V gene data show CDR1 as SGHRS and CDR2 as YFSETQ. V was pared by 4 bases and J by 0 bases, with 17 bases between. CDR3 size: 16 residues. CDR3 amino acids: CASSIRTVTSSYEQYF. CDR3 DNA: TGCGCCAGCAGCATCCGGACAGTTACGAGCTCCTACGAGCAGTACTTC.

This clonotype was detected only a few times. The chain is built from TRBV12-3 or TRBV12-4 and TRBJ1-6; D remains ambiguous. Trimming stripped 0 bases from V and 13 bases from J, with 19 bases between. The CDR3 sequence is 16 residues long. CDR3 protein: CASSLARLNRPIPLHF. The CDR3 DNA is TGTGCCAGCAGTTTAGCCCGACTGAACCGCCCAATCCCCCTCCACTTT.

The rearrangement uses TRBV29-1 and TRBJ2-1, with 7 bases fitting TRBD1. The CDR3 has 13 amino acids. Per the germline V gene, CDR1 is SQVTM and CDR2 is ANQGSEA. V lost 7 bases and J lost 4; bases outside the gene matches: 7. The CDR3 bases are TGCAGCGCGACAGGGAGCACATACAATGAGCAGTTCTTC. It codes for CSATGSTYNEQFF.

CDR3 bases: TGTGCCAGCAGTCCGCGGGGAAATCTTAATTCTCTTCAGTACTTC. This gives the protein CASSPRGNLNSLQYF. The chain has TRBV12-3 or TRBV12-4 and TRBJ2-4, with TRBD2 as a possible D gene (6 bases). Trimming pared 5 bases from V and 11 bases from J, leaving 22 bases between. The CDR3 runs 15 residues.

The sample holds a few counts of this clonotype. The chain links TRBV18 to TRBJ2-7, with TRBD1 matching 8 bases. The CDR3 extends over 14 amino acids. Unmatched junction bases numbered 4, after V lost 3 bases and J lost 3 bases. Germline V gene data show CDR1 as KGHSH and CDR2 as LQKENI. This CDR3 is CASSPWGTGYEQYF. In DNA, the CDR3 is TGTGCCAGCTCACCTTGGGGGACAGGCTACGAGCAGTACTTC.

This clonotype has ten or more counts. CDR3 in amino acids: CATSDSKKRESLNEQFF. CDR3 bases: TGTGCCACCAGTGATTCCAAAAAGCGGGAGAGTCTCAATGAGCAGTTCTTC. This chain connects TRBV24-1 to TRBJ2-1, with 8 bases matching TRBD2. V dropped 2 bases and J dropped 6; count of bases not matched to a gene: 11. The CDR3 is made up of 17 amino acids. Germline CDR1 is KGHDR and CDR2 is SFDVKD.

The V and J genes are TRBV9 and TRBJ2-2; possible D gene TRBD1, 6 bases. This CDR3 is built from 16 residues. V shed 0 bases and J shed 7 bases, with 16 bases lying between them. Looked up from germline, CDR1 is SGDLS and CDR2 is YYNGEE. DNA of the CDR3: TGTGCCAGCAGCGTAGAACCCCGAACAGGGAGCGGGGAGCTGTTTTTT. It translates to CASSVEPRTGSGELFF.

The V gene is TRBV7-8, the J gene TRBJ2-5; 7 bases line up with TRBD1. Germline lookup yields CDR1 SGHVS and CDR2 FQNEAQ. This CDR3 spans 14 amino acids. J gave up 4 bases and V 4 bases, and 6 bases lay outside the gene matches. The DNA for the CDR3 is TGTGCCAGCAGCTCCCGGACAGGTCGAGAGACCCAGTACTTC. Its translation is CASSSRTGRETQYF.

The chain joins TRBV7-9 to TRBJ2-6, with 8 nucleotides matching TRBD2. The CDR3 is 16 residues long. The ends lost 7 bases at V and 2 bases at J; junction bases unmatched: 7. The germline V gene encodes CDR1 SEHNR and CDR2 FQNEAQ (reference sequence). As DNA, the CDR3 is TGTGCCAGCACCACCTCGGGGGGGGCTGGGGCCAACGTCCTGACTTTC. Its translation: CASTTSGGAGANVLTF.

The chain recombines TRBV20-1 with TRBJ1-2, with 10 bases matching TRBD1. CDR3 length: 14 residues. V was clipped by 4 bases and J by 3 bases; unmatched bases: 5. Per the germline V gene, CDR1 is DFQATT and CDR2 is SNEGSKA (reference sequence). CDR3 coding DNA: TGCAGTGCTAAACGACAGGGGGCTTACTATGGCTACACCTTC. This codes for CSAKRQGAYYGYTF.

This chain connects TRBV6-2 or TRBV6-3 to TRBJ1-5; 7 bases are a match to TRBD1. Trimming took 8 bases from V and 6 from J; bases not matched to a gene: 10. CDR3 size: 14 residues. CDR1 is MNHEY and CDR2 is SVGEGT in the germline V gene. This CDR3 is CASGGSGGRQPQHF. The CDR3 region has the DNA TGTGCCAGCGGAGGCTCAGGGGGGCGTCAGCCCCAGCATTTT.

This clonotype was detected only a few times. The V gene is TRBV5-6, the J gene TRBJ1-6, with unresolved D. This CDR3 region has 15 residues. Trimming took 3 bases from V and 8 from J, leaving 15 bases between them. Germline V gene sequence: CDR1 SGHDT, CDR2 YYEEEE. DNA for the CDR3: TGTGCCAGCAGCTGGGGATCCCCGAGGGATTCACCCCTCCACTTT. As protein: CASSWGSPRDSPLHF.

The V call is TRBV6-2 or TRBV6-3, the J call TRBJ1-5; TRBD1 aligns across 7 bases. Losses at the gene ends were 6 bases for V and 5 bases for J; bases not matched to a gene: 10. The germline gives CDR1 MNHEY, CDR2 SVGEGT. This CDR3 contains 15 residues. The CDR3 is CASSDTGDSYQPQHF. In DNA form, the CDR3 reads TGTGCCAGCAGCGACACAGGGGATAGTTATCAGCCCCAGCATTTT.

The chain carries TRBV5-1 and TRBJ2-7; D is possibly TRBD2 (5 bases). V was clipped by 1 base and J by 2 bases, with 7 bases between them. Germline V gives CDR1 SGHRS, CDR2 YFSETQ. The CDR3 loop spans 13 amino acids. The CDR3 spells CASSLTLAYEQYF. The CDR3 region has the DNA TGCGCCAGCAGCTTGACACTAGCCTACGAGCAGTACTTC.

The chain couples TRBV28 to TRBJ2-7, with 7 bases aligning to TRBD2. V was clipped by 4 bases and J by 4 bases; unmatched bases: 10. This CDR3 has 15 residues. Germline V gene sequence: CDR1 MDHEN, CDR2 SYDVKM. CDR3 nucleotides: TGTGCCAGCAGTTCCGGTTTGCGGGAGACTTACGAGCAGTACTTC. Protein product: CASSSGLRETYEQYF.

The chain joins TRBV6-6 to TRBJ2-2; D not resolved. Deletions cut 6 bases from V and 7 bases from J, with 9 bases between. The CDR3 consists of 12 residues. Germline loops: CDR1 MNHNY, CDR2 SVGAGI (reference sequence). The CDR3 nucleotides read TGTGCCAGCAGCCGCGAGATCGGGGAGCTGTTTTTT. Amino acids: CASSREIGELFF.

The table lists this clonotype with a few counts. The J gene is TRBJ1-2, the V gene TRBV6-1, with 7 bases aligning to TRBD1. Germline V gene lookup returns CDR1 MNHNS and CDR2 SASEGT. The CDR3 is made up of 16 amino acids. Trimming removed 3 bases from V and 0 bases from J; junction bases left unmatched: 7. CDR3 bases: TGTGCCAGCAGTGACGCCGGACAGGCGCCTAACTATGGCTACACCTTC. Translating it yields CASSDAGQAPNYGYTF.

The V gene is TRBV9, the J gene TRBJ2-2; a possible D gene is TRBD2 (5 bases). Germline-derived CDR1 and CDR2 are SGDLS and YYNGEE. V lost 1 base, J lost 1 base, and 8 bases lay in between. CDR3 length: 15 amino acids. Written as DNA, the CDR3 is TGTGCCAGCAGCGTATTTGAGGGGAACACCGGGGAGCTGTTTTTT. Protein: CASSVFEGNTGELFF.

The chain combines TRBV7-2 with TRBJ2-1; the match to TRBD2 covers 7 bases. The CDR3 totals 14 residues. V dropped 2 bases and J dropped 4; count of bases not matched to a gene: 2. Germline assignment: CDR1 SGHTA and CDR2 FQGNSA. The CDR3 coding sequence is TGTGCCAGCAGCTTACCGGGGGGATACAATGAGCAGTTCTTC. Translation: CASSLPGGYNEQFF. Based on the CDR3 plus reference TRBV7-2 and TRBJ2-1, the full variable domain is GAGVSQSPSNKVTEKGKDVELRCDPISGHTALYWYRQSLGQGLEFLIYFQGNSAPDKSGLPSDRFSAERTGGSVSTLTIQRTQQEDSAVYLCASSLPGGYNEQFFGPGTRLTVL.

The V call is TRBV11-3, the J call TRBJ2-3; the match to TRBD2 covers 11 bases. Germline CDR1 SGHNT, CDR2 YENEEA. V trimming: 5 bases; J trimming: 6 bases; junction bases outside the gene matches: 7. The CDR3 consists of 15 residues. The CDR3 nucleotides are TGTGCCAGCAGCGACATAGCGGGAGGGCTGGATACGCAGTATTTT. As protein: CASSDIAGGLDTQYF.

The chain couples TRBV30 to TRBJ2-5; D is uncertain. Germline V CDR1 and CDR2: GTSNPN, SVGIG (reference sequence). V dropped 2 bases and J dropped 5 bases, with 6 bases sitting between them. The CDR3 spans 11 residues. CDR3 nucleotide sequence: TGTGCCTGGAGTCGTATCGAGACCCAGTACTTC. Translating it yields CAWSRIETQYF.

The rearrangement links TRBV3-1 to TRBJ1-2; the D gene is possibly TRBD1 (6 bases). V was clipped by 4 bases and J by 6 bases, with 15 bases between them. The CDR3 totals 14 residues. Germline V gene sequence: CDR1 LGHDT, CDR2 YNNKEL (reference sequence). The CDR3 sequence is CASSRRDIRNGYTF. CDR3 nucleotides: TGTGCCAGCAGCCGCCGGGACATTAGGAATGGCTACACCTTC.

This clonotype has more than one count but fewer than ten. This chain's CDR3 is CSVLDRATNEKLFF. CDR3 DNA: TGCAGCGTCCTCGACCGAGCAACTAATGAAAAACTGTTTTTT. The chain joins TRBV29-1 to TRBJ1-4, with D unresolved. Germline CDR1 SQVTM, CDR2 ANQGSEA. Trimming removed 6 bases from V and 0 bases from J, with 11 bases in between. The CDR3 contains 14 residues. Full variable domain (outside the CDR3, taken from reference TRBV29-1 and TRBJ1-4): SAVISQKPSRDICQRGTSLTIQCQVDSQVTMMFWYRQQPGQSLTLIATANQGSEATYESGFVIDKFPISRPNLTFSTLTVSNMSPEDSSIYLCSVLDRATNEKLFFGSGTQLSVL.

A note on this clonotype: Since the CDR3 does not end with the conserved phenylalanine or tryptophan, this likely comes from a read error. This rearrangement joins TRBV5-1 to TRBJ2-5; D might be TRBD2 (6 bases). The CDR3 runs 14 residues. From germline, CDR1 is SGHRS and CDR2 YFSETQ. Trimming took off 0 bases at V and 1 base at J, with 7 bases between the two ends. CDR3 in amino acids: CASSLVGGQETQYL. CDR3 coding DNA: TGCGCCAGCAGCTTGGTGGGGGGCCAAGAGACCCAGTACCTC.

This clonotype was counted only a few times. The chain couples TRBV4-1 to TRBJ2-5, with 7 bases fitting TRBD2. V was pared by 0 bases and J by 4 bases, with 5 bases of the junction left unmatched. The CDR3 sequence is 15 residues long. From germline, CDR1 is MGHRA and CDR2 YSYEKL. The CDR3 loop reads CASSQERGRGETQYF. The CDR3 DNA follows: TGCGCCAGCAGCCAAGAGCGGGGGAGAGGAGAGACCCAGTACTTC.

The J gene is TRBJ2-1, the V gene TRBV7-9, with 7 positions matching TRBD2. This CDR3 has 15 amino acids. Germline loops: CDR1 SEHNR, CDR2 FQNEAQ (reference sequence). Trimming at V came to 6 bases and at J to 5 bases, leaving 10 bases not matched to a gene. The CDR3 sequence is CASSQWSLADNEQFF. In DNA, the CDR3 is TGTGCCAGCAGTCAATGGTCTCTAGCGGACAATGAGCAGTTCTTC. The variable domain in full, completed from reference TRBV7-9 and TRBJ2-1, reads DTGVSQNPRHKITKRGQNVTFRCDPISEHNRLYWYRQTLGQGPEFLTYFQNEAQLEKSRLLSDRFSAERPKGSFSTLEIQRTEQGDSAMYLCASSQWSLADNEQFFGPGTRLTVL.

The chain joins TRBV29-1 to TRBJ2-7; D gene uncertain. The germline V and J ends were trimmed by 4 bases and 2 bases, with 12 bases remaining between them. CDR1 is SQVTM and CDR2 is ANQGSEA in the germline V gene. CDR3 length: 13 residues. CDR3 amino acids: CSVARNGPYEQYF. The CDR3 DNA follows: TGCAGCGTTGCCCGTAATGGACCCTACGAGCAGTACTTC.

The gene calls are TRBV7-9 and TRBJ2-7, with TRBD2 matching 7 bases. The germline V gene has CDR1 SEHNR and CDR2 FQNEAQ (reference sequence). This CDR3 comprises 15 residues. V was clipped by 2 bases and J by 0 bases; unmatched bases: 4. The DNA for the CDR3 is TGTGCCAGCAGCTTATGGCGGGGGAGCTCCTACGAGCAGTACTTC. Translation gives CASSLWRGSSYEQYF.

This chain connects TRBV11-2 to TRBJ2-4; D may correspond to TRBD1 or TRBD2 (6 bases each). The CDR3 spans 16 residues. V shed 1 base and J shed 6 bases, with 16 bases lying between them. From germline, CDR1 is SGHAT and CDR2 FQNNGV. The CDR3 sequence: CASSLVRGAEINIQYF. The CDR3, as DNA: TGTGCCAGCAGCTTAGTTAGGGGGGCCGAGATAAACATTCAGTACTTC.

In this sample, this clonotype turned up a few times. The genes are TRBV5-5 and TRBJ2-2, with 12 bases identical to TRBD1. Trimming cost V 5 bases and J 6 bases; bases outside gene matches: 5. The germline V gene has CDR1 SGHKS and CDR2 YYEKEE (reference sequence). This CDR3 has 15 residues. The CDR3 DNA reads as TGTGCCAGCAGTTGGGGACAGGGGGCATCCGGGGAGCTGTTTTTT. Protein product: CASSWGQGASGELFF.